A single sample is the source of the 25 T cell receptor beta chains below, sequenced in a study of T cell responses to AZD1222 COVID-19 vaccine. The repertoire was sequenced with immunoSEQ multiplex PCR; TCRdb's copy has only in-frame clones and lacks some. The table records roughly 160,000 clones, 91% of them present only once. Specimen: peripheral blood, collected on day 0 of AZD1222 vaccination. The receptor set was obtained from an adult in good health.

The rearrangement uses TRBV20-1 and TRBJ2-1; possibly TRBD2 for D (6 bases). The germline V gene encodes CDR1 DFQATT and CDR2 SNEGSKA (reference sequence). With 3 bases removed from V and 0 bases from J, the gap between germline ends came to 24 bases. This CDR3 region has 19 residues. The CDR3 reads CSASPLGRLGISSYNEQFF. The CDR3 DNA reads as TGCAGTGCTAGTCCCCTTGGGAGGCTTGGGATTAGCTCCTACAATGAGCAGTTCTTC.

The chain carries TRBV5-4 and TRBJ1-2; tentative D call: TRBD1 (6 bases). The V and J ends lost 2 bases and 6 bases respectively, with 17 bases between them. The CDR3 extends over 15 amino acids. Germline V CDR1 and CDR2: SGHNT, YYREEE (reference sequence). CDR3 sequence reads: CASSLQGYYGHGYTF. The CDR3 nucleotides read TGTGCCAGCAGCTTACAGGGATATTATGGGCATGGCTACACCTTC. Together with reference TRBV5-4 and TRBJ1-2, the CDR3 gives the full variable domain: ETGVTQSPTHLIKTRGQQVTLRCSSQSGHNTVSWYQQALGQGPQFIFQYYREEENGRGNFPPRFSGLQFPNYSSELNVNALELDDSALYLCASSLQGYYGHGYTFGSGTRLTVV.

The gene calls are TRBV4-3 and TRBJ1-2; D not resolved. The CDR3 extends over 15 amino acids. The ends were cut back, 1 base at V and 2 bases at J, with 11 bases in the middle. Germline V CDR1 and CDR2: LGHNA, YSLEER. The CDR3 reads CASSQVKGHNYGYTF. CDR3 nucleotide sequence: TGCGCCAGCAGCCAAGTTAAGGGTCACAACTATGGCTACACCTTC.

The J gene is TRBJ2-5, the V gene TRBV28; the D call may be TRBD1 or TRBD2 (5 bases each). The CDR3 sequence is 12 residues long. Germline values: CDR1 MDHEN, CDR2 SYDVKM. V was pared by 5 bases and J by 9 bases, with 13 bases between. CDR3 protein: CASSGGVAAQYF. CDR3 DNA: TGTGCCAGCAGTGGGGGAGTGGCGGCCCAGTACTTC.

This clone was counted once. The chain combines TRBV7-8 with TRBJ1-1; D is possibly TRBD1 (5 bases). CDR3 size: 13 residues. The V gene's germline CDR1 is SGHVS and CDR2 FQNEAQ. The V end lost 5 bases, the J end lost 2 bases, and 9 bases lay between the germline ends. The CDR3 nucleotides are TGTGCCAGCAGCCGAGACAGTAACACTGAAGCTTTCTTT. Encoded protein: CASSRDSNTEAFF.

The chain combines TRBV3-1 (or the pseudogene TRBV3-2) with TRBJ1-4, with 9 bases that match TRBD1. Trimming took 5 bases from V and 8 from J; bases not matched to a gene: 9. This CDR3 is 15 amino acids long. Germline lookup yields CDR1 LGHDT and CDR2 YNNKEL (reference sequence). The CDR3 here is CASSGRDREEEKLFF. Here the CDR3 DNA reads TGTGCCAGCAGCGGACGGGACAGGGAGGAGGAAAAACTGTTTTTT.

This chain links TRBV28 with TRBJ1-2; TRBD1 matches 8 bases. The J segment lost 2 bases and the V segment lost 3 bases, leaving 11 bases of the junction unmatched. Per the germline V gene, CDR1 is MDHEN and CDR2 is SYDVKM. The CDR3 spans 17 residues. The CDR3 protein is CASSLTTTGDRNYGYTF. CDR3 bases: TGTGCCAGCAGTTTGACCACGACAGGGGACCGCAACTATGGCTACACCTTC.

The rearrangement links TRBV2 to TRBJ1-5; 9 bases are a match to TRBD1. J lost 0 bases, V lost 5 bases, and 5 bases had no gene match. Germline CDR1 and CDR2: SNHLY and FYNNEI. The CDR3 sequence is 16 residues long. CDR3 residues: CASSKTGGLSNQPQHF. The DNA for the CDR3 is TGTGCCAGCAGTAAGACAGGGGGTCTTAGCAATCAGCCCCAGCATTTT.

V and J are TRBV30 and TRBJ1-1, with 10 bases identical to TRBD1. Germline-derived CDR1 and CDR2 are GTSNPN and SVGIG (reference sequence). The CDR3 covers 13 residues. CDR3 residues: CAWDRGENTEAFF. The CDR3, as DNA: TGTGCTTGGGACAGGGGCGAGAACACTGAAGCTTTCTTT. The variable domain in full, with the rest retrieved from reference TRBV30 and TRBJ1-1, is SQTIHQWPATLVQPVGSPLSLECTVEGTSNPNLYWYRQAAGRGLQLLFYSVGIGQISSEVPQNLSASRPQDRQFILSSKKLLLSDSGFYLCAWDRGENTEAFFGQGTRLTVV.

This chain joins TRBV27 and TRBJ1-1; a weak D match, TRBD1 (5 bases). Trimming left V 5 bases short and J 7 bases short, with 35 bases between. Germline CDR1 reads MNHEY; CDR2 reads SMNVEV (reference sequence). This CDR3 comprises 20 residues. The CDR3 region is CASSPMPWAHRQGGILEAFF. The CDR3 DNA reads as TGTGCCAGCAGTCCAATGCCCTGGGCCCATCGCCAGGGAGGGATCCTTGAAGCTTTCTTT.

The chain combines TRBV5-4 with TRBJ2-2; a possible D gene is TRBD2 (6 bases). Trimming shortened V by 4 bases and J by 4 bases, and 20 bases separated the two germline ends. The CDR3 is made up of 17 amino acids. Germline V gene sequence: CDR1 SGHNT, CDR2 YYREEE (reference sequence). The CDR3 spells CASSPPEGGLGTGELFF. CDR3 DNA: TGTGCCAGCAGCCCCCCAGAGGGAGGATTGGGCACCGGGGAGCTGTTTTTT.

The V gene is TRBV19, the J gene TRBJ1-1; the match to TRBD1 covers 8 bases. The CDR3 runs to 13 residues. The V and J ends lost 5 bases and 7 bases, in that order; junction bases with no gene match: 6. Germline V CDR1 and CDR2: LNHDA, SQIVND (reference sequence). The CDR3, as DNA: TGTGCCAGTAGTCTTGGACAGGGTAGTGAAGCTTTCTTT. Its translation: CASSLGQGSEAFF. Complete variable domain (other parts from reference TRBV19 and TRBJ1-1): DGGITQSPKYLFRKEGQNVTLSCEQNLNHDAMYWYRQDPGQGLRLIYYSQIVNDFQKGDIAEGYSVSREKKESFPLTVTSAQKNPTAFYLCASSLGQGSEAFFGQGTRLTVV.

The chain links TRBV19 to TRBJ2-7, with 7 positions matching TRBD2. Per the germline V gene, CDR1 is LNHDA and CDR2 is SQIVND (reference sequence). The CDR3 runs to 15 residues. Trimming cost V 6 bases and J 3 bases; bases outside gene matches: 11. CDR3 nucleotides: TGTGCCAGTAGCCCCTCCGGGGGGACCATCTACGAGCAGTACTTC. It encodes CASSPSGGTIYEQYF.

The gene calls are TRBV29-1 and TRBJ2-7; D is tentatively TRBD1 or TRBD2 (7 bases each). Germline V gene data show CDR1 as SQVTM and CDR2 as ANQGSEA. With 0 bases removed from V and 3 bases from J, the gap between germline ends came to 21 bases. The CDR3 totals 17 residues. The CDR3 DNA is TGCAGCGTTGAAGAGCCCCTCCAGGGAGGGACAGTCTACGAGCAGTACTTC. Residues: CSVEEPLQGGTVYEQYF.

The chain has TRBV6-2 or TRBV6-3 and TRBJ2-7; tentatively, D is TRBD1 (5 bases). The CDR3 loop spans 14 amino acids. CDR1 is MNHEY, CDR2 SVGEGT, per germline. The V gene lost 2 bases and the J gene lost 2 bases, with 10 bases spanning the gap. As DNA, the CDR3 is TGTGCCAGCAGTTACCAGGGTAGGGCCTACGAGCAGTACTTC. Translating it yields CASSYQGRAYEQYF.

The rearrangement uses TRBV24-1 and TRBJ1-5, with D possibly being TRBD1 (5 bases). Germline values: CDR1 KGHDR, CDR2 SFDVKD. V lost 9 bases to trimming and J lost 1 base, with 15 bases between them. The CDR3 runs 15 residues. The CDR3 is CATPYGTESNQPQHF. CDR3 sequence (DNA): TGTGCCACCCCCTATGGGACCGAGAGCAATCAGCCCCAGCATTTT.

This clone was counted only a few times. This chain joins TRBV19 and TRBJ2-7, with TRBD2 matching over 7 bases. J lost 1 base, V lost 6 bases, and 9 bases had no gene match. The CDR3 sequence is 15 residues long. CDR1 and CDR2 (germline): LNHDA, SQIVND (reference sequence). CDR3 sequence (DNA): TGTGCCAGTAGCCTCCGGCGGGGGAGTTCCTACGAGCAGTACTTC. As protein: CASSLRRGSSYEQYF.

V and J are TRBV18 and TRBJ2-7; TRBD1 is a possible D gene (6 bases). The V and J ends lost 6 bases and 4 bases respectively, with 19 bases between them. The CDR3 has 15 residues. Germline CDR1 reads KGHSH; CDR2 reads LQKENI. CDR3 sequence: CASSSGHPSSYEQYF. The DNA of the CDR3 is TGTGCCAGCTCGTCGGGACACCCGTCAAGTTACGAGCAGTACTTC.

J is TRBJ1-4 and V is TRBV2, with 8 bases lining up with TRBD1. The V gene end was trimmed by 6 bases and the J gene end by 5 bases; junction bases not matched to a gene: 8. The CDR3 loop spans 15 amino acids. The germline gives CDR1 SNHLY, CDR2 FYNNEI. The CDR3 sequence is CASSLRQGRNEKLFF. The CDR3 region has the DNA TGTGCCAGCAGCCTAAGACAGGGGAGAAATGAAAAACTGTTTTTT.

The chain employs TRBV12-3 or TRBV12-4 and TRBJ1-1; D is unresolved. The CDR3 contains 12 residues. The V end lost 3 bases, the J end lost 8 bases, and 10 bases lay between the germline ends. CDR3 loop: CASSLYGIEAFF. In nucleotides, the CDR3 is TGTGCCAGCAGTTTGTACGGTATCGAAGCTTTCTTT.

The rearrangement uses TRBV7-9 and TRBJ1-1, with D possibly being TRBD1 (5 bases). CDR3 length equals 14 residues. Germline V gene data show CDR1 as SEHNR and CDR2 as FQNEAQ (reference sequence). The V and J ends lost 2 bases and 8 bases respectively, with 15 bases between them. CDR3 DNA sequence: TGTGCCAGCAGCTTACAAAGACAGCCTCCCGAAGCTTTCTTT. Translating it yields CASSLQRQPPEAFF.

Note on this clone: Additional DNA sequences in this sample encode the identical CDR3. The V and J genes are TRBV30 and TRBJ1-3, with TRBD1 matching 8 bases. This CDR3 comprises 13 residues. V gave up 3 bases and J gave up 4 bases; unmatched junction bases: 2. Germline V CDR1 and CDR2: GTSNPN, SVGIG (reference sequence). Here the CDR3 DNA reads TGTGCCTGGAGCCCAGGGGGCGGAAACACCATATATTTT. Translation: CAWSPGGGNTIYF.

CDR3 in amino acids: CASSIMERKLAKNIQYF. The DNA for the CDR3 is TGTGCCAGTAGTATAATGGAGCGGAAACTAGCCAAAAACATTCAGTACTTC. The chain couples TRBV19 to TRBJ2-4, with D possibly TRBD2 on 5 matching bases. Trimming left V 2 bases short and J 0 bases short, with 14 bases between. The CDR3 has 17 residues. CDR1 is LNHDA and CDR2 is SQIVND in the germline V gene (reference sequence).

This clone has only a few counts. This chain connects TRBV29-1 to TRBJ1-1; 8 positions agree with TRBD1. The V gene end was trimmed by 5 bases and the J gene end by 1 base; junction bases not matched to a gene: 3. This CDR3 has 13 amino acids. Per the germline V gene, CDR1 is SQVTM and CDR2 is ANQGSEA. CDR3 coding DNA: TGCAGCGTTACTGGACAGGGGAACACTGAAGCTTTCTTT. This encodes CSVTGQGNTEAFF.

This chain joins TRBV4-3 and TRBJ2-7, with 9 bases fitting TRBD2. Per the germline V gene, CDR1 is LGHNA and CDR2 is YSLEER. V lost 3 bases to trimming and J lost 2 bases; unmatched junction nucleotides: 2. This CDR3 has 14 residues. Written as DNA, the CDR3 is TGCGCCAGCAGCCATTCTAGCGGGGCCTACGAGCAGTACTTC. This codes for CASSHSSGAYEQYF.